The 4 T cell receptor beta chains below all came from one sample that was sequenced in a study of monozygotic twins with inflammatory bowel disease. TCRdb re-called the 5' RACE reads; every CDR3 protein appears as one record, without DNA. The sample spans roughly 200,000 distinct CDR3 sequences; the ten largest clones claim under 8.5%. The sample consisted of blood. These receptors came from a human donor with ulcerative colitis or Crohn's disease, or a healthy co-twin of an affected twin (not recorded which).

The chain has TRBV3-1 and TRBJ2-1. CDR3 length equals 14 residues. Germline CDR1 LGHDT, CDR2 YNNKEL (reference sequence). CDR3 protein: CASSQAAVSNEQFF.

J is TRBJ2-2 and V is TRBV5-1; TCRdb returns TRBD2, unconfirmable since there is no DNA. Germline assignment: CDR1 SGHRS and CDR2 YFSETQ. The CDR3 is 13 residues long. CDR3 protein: CTSSFEGPGELFF.

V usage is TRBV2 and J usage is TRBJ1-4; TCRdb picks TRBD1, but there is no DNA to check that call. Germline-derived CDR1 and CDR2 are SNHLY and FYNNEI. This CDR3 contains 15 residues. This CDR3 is CASSQEAPTNEKLFF.

The CDR3 sequence is CASSLRPSGTGDQPQHF. This sequence joins TRBV7-2 and TRBJ1-5; without DNA, the TCRdb call of TRBD1 cannot be checked. CDR3 length: 17 residues. Germline lookup yields CDR1 SGHTA and CDR2 FQGNSA.